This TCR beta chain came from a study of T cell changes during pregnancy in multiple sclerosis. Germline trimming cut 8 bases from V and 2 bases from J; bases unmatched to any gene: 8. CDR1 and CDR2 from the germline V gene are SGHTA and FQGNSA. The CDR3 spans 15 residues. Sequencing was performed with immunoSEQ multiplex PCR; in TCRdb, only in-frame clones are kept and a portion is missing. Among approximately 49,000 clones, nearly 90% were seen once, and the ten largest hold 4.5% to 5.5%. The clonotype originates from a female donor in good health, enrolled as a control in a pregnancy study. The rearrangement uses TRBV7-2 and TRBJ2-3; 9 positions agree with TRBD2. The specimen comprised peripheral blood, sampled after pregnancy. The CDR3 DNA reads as TGTGCCAGCCGATGGGGCGGGAGGGCCACAGATACGCAGTATTTT. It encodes CASRWGGRATDTQYF.